A single T cell receptor (beta chain) is shown here with its context. Its antigen is unknown. The sample holds no much larger clone one base away, and base qualities are not on file. In the paper's terms, the time point label means: blood sample drawn before combined kidney and bone marrow transplant. Unstimulated Tregs (CD4+CD25+CD127-), CD4+ non-Tregs (CD4+CD25-), CD4 and CD8 cells were FACS-sorted from thawed PBMCs. Prior to Treg sorting, thawed PBMCs were rested overnight at 37 degrees C with 200 to 250 IU/ml IL-2. 4 combined kidney and bone marrow transplant recipients from the ITN036ST trial were included as patients, and samples were available only from these trial subjects. Healthy control blood was separated into PBMCs by Ficoll density gradient and cryopreserved, and patient PBMCs were collected both before and after transplant. This sample was included in a study of Tregs in tolerant kidney transplant recipients (dated by TCRdb to between 2018 and 2020). Looking at the study overall: The transplants used related donors with nonmyeloablative bone marrow transplantation, and mixed chimerism in the human trials was transient. The study applied TCRbeta sequencing to find donor-specific regulatory T cells before combined kidney and bone marrow transplantation and then followed those same cells after transplant.

Beyond this particular receptor, the publication reports: The study was constrained by small patient numbers, and validation of the findings is required in larger populations and under other immunosuppression protocols. In tolerant patients, donor-specific Tregs expanded more than Tregs overall, which suggests antigen-driven rather than nonspecific expansion. Biological reproducibility was not directly assessed, although technical replication error appeared to be minimal. Expanding Tregs with activated donor B cells appeared to identify the most biologically relevant and donor-specific TCRbeta repertoire. For some patients the PCR primers changed over time, which made it impossible to compare the samples from those patients at the nucleotide level.

The CDR3 numbers 13 residues from cysteine through phenylalanine. Only CDR3 DNA remains: 39 bases, in frame from the first base. V is pared back by 6 bases and J by 3 bases, with 11 bases lying between the germline termini. Looking up the germline V gene yields CDR1 KGHSH and CDR2 LQKENI. Genomic DNA was extracted from sorted cells with the QIAGEN DNeasy Blood and Tissue Kit for TCRbeta CDR3 sequencing. High-throughput TCRbeta CDR3 sequencing, including PCR amplification with bias correction and internal controls, was performed commercially through immunoSEQ. The original pipeline was this. A unique productive TCRbeta sequence was defined by the CDR3 nucleotide sequence when primers matched, and otherwise by the CDR3 amino acid sequence together with the Vbeta and Jbeta genes. To correct sorting error, sequences shared between sorted populations at a frequency ratio of 2:1 or less were removed; the rest were assigned to the higher population. Sequences were defined as donor-reactive when expanded at least 5-fold in CFSE-low cells versus unstimulated cells and present at a frequency of at least 0.01% in CFSE-low cells. Repertoire divergence was quantified by Jensen-Shannon divergence calculated from the top 100 TCRbeta sequences ranked by frequency. For any sample with multiple sequencing runs, sorting error was corrected in each run separately before the runs were pooled. The clones in this table, taken by TCRdb from immuneACCESS, are in-frame only. Not every clone is retained; where verified, under half of the shortfall comes from an unresolved V gene, and the cause of the rest is unknown. V, J and clone size derive from that table, while D and trimming were established from the DNA sequence. Within this sample are some 55,000 clones, with approximately 85% of them counted one time only. The leading ten clones occupy 2% to 2.5% of the sample.

This sequence was found in a human donor who received a combined kidney and bone marrow transplant. The chain is assembled from TRBV18 and TRBJ1-1, and the D gene may be TRBD1, 6 bases matching. The sample here was Tregs from blood, taken before the transplant. The nucleotide sequence reads as follows: TGTGCCAGCTCTCCCCCAGGGGACACTGAAGCTTTCTTT. It codes for CASSPPGDTEAFF.